The source of this T cell receptor beta chain is a study of blood T cells in healthy people across ages. Germline CDR1 and CDR2: SGHVS and FNYEAQ. The CDR3 length is 14 residues. V was cut by 2 bases and J by 2 bases, with 10 bases left in between. This clonotype was recorded many times. The use of a sample-barcoded 5' primer and a J-beta primer mix characterized a second PCR of roughly 6 to 12 cycles. Via MiXCR, TCRdb re-called the 5' RACE reads, giving one row per CDR3 protein. The profile covers around 870,000 distinct CDR3 sequences, with more than 25% appearing a single time and around a sixth taken by the ten largest.

Specimen: blood. The V gene is TRBV7-6, the J gene TRBJ2-7; D gene ambiguous. The sequence came from a woman over 75 in good health. CDR3 in amino acids: CASSLIFGAYEQYF. CDR3 DNA sequence: TGTGCCAGCAGCTTAATCTTCGGAGCCTACGAGCAGTACTTC.